The clone carrying this TCR beta chain was recorded once. Its specificity is not known. The method was immunoSEQ multiplex PCR; TCRdb's version includes in-frame clones alone and lacks a portion of them. The top ten clones hold around 0.14% of a sample with roughly 60,000 clones, approximately 94% of them seen once. This sample is part of a study of CD4 T cells in relation to SARS-CoV-2 and coronaviruses. General study findings and limits: Crossreactive clones expanded significantly less to SARS-CoV-2 than monoreactive clones.

Unexposed donor CD4+ T cells date from 2011-2018, before the COVID-19 pandemic. Sample: naive CD4+ T cells from PBMCs. Subset noted: naive CD4+ T cells isolated by negative enrichment. This receptor was obtained from a human donor in good health.

CDR3 nucleotides: TGTGCCAGCAGAGGCCAGTTGAACACTGAAGCTTTCTTT. It is translated as CASRGQLNTEAFF. The rearrangement joins TRBV3-1 (or the pseudogene TRBV3-2) to TRBJ1-1; D call uncertain. With 6 bases removed from V and 0 bases from J, the gap between germline ends came to 8 bases. From germline, CDR1 is LGHDT and CDR2 YNNKEL (reference sequence). CDR3 length: 13 amino acids.